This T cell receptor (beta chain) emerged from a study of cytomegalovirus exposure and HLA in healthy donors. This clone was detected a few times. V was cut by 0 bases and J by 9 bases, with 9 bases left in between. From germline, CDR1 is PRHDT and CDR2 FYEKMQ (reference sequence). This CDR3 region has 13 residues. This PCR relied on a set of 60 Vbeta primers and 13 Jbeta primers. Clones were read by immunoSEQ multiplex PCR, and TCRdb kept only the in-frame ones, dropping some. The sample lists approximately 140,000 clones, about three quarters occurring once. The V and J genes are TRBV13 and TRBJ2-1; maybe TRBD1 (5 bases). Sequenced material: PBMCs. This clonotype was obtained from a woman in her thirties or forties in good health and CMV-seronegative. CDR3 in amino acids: CASSLGQGAEQFF. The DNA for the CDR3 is TGTGCCAGCAGCTTAGGCCAGGGCGCTGAGCAGTTCTTC.